This is a list of T cell receptor beta chains from one sample in a study of blood T cell repertoires in COVID-19. The protocol was immunoSEQ multiplex PCR, while the TCRdb copy is restricted to in-frame clones and leaves out a portion. Of tens of thousands of clones listed, around 82% are singletons. The sequenced material came from peripheral blood. The receptors shown here come from a woman older than 75 with active or convalescent COVID-19. The CDR3 runs from the conserved cysteine through the conserved F or W. The order of the fields is J gene, clone size, D gene, V gene, CDR3 protein, CDR3 DNA. D genes are given only for firm matches. A row's size may be missing; if present it is once, few, many or a size class.

>TRBJ2-1|NA|TRBD2|TRBV7-2
CASRGGRTSYNEQFF
TGTGCCAGCAGGGGCGGGAGGACCTCCTACAATGAGCAGTTCTTC
>TRBJ1-1|NA|TRBD1|TRBV7-9
CASSAQTGRAEAFF
TGTGCCAGCAGCGCCCAGACAGGGCGCGCTGAAGCTTTCTTT
>TRBJ2-5|NA|TRBD1|TRBV6-5
CASTQGARGTQYF
TGTGCCAGCACCCAGGGGGCGCGGGGGACCCAGTACTTC
>TRBJ1-4|NA|TRBD1|TRBV7-8
CASSKGTGRNEKLFF
TGTGCCAGCAGCAAAGGGACAGGGCGTAATGAAAAACTGTTTTTT
>TRBJ1-5|NA|TRBD1|TRBV6-5
CASQDRSYSNQPQHF
TGTGCCAGCCAGGACAGGAGTTATAGCAATCAGCCCCAGCATTTT
>TRBJ1-4|NA|TRBD1|TRBV7-2
CASSMAGGNEKLFF
TGTGCCAGCAGCATGGCAGGGGGGAATGAAAAACTGTTTTTT
>TRBJ1-1|NA|NA|TRBV12-3/TRBV12-4
CASSLQGLTEAFF
TGTGCCAGCAGTTTACAGGGGTTGACTGAAGCTTTCTTT
>TRBJ1-1|few|TRBD1|TRBV28
CASTLGGQAEAFF
TGTGCCAGCACACTAGGGGGCCAGGCTGAAGCTTTCTTT
>TRBJ1-5|NA|NA|TRBV7-8
CASSRGLNQPQHF
TGTGCCAGCAGCCGGGGACTAAATCAGCCCCAGCATTTT
>TRBJ2-5|NA|NA|TRBV19
CASSIGDTTSNQYF
TGTGCCAGTAGTATCGGGGACACGACGTCAAACCAGTACTTC
>TRBJ1-6|NA|TRBD1|TRBV15
CATSMTGDGTSPLHF
TGTGCCACCAGCATGACAGGGGATGGAACTTCACCCCTCCACTTT
>TRBJ2-6|NA|NA|TRBV28
CAGRKVSGANVLTF
TGTGCCGGGAGAAAGGTCTCAGGGGCCAACGTCCTGACTTTC
>TRBJ2-7|NA|NA|TRBV18
CASSQTVSSYEQYF
TGTGCCAGCTCTCAGACAGTAAGCTCCTACGAGCAGTACTTC
>TRBJ2-7|NA|NA|TRBV3-1/TRBV3-2
CASSEGQYEQYF
TGTGCCAGCAGTGAAGGACAGTACGAGCAGTACTTC
>TRBJ1-2|NA|NA|TRBV11-2
CASSYSPGNGYTF
TGTGCCAGCAGCTACTCCCCGGGTAATGGCTACACCTTC
>TRBJ2-5|once|TRBD2|TRBV3-1/TRBV3-2
CASSFGRLAGQETQYF
TGTGCCAGCAGCTTTGGCCGACTAGCGGGCCAAGAGACCCAGTACTTC
>TRBJ2-1|NA|TRBD1|TRBV4-3
CASSQDSRGHNEQFF
TGCGCCAGCAGCCAAGATAGCAGGGGGCACAATGAGCAGTTCTTC
>TRBJ1-6|NA|TRBD1|TRBV4-1
CASSQADRVVGSPLHF
TGCGCCAGCAGCCAAGCCGACAGGGTAGTAGGTTCACCCCTCCACTTT
>TRBJ2-2|NA|TRBD1|TRBV24-1
CAAGGWNTGELFF
TGTGCCGCAGGGGGCTGGAACACCGGGGAGCTGTTTTTT
>TRBJ2-7|few|TRBD1|TRBV6-2/TRBV6-3
CASSYSIGGFEQYF
TGTGCCAGCAGTTACTCGATAGGGGGCTTCGAGCAGTACTTC
>TRBJ2-5|NA|NA|TRBV18
CASSPLRGETQYF
TGTGCCAGCTCACCTTTACGGGGGGAGACCCAGTACTTC
>TRBJ2-1|NA|NA|TRBV4-2
CASSQDPGHLYNEQFF
TGTGCCAGCAGCCAAGATCCGGGACACCTATACAATGAGCAGTTCTTC
>TRBJ2-7|NA|NA|TRBV19
CASSSTDRSNEQYF
TGTGCCAGTAGTTCGACTGACAGGTCCAACGAGCAGTACTTC
>TRBJ2-1|NA|NA|TRBV9
CASTFSSGDSYNEQFF
TGTGCCAGCACCTTCTCGTCGGGAGATTCCTACAATGAGCAGTTCTTC
>TRBJ1-1|NA|TRBD1|TRBV6-1
CASSEYITTGTTEAFF
TGTGCCAGCAGTGAATATATCACGACAGGGACCACTGAAGCTTTCTTT
>TRBJ2-1|few|TRBD2|TRBV9
CASSPRTGTRRQFF
TGTGCCAGCAGCCCAAGGACCGGGACTAGAAGACAGTTCTTC
>TRBJ2-5|NA|TRBD1|TRBV25-1
CASARQGSETQYF
TGTGCCAGCGCCCGACAGGGGTCAGAGACCCAGTACTTC
>TRBJ2-3|NA|NA|TRBV12-3/TRBV12-4
CASSLADTQYF
TGTGCCAGCAGTCTTGCAGATACGCAGTATTTT
>TRBJ2-2|NA|TRBD1|TRBV29-1
CSVGGDRGYSGELFF
TGCAGCGTTGGTGGGGACAGGGGGTATTCCGGGGAGCTGTTTTTT
>TRBJ2-7|NA|NA|TRBV28
CASSLRGGRGSSYEQYF
TGTGCCAGCAGTTTAAGGGGGGGGCGGGGGAGCTCCTACGAGCAGTACTTC
>TRBJ2-1|NA|TRBD2|TRBV5-4
CASSLAGGRYYNEQFF
TGTGCCAGCAGCTTGGCCGGGGGGAGGTACTACAATGAGCAGTTCTTC
>TRBJ2-1|NA|NA|TRBV7-2
CASSSSSYNEQFF
TGTGCCAGCAGCTCCAGCTCCTACAATGAGCAGTTCTTC
>TRBJ2-1|NA|TRBD1|TRBV28
CAWGRGLNEQFF
TGTGCCTGGGGCAGGGGGCTGAATGAGCAGTTCTTC
>TRBJ2-4|NA|TRBD1|TRBV28
CASSQFKADRGGNIQYF
TGTGCCAGCAGTCAGTTTAAGGCGGACAGGGGAGGGAACATTCAGTACTTC
>TRBJ1-1|NA|NA|TRBV5-4
CASSPDSSNTEAFF
TGTGCCAGCAGCCCGGACAGTTCCAACACTGAAGCTTTCTTT
>TRBJ1-3|NA|TRBD1|TRBV28
CASSTTQGTGNTIYF
TGTGCCAGCAGTACCACACAGGGGACTGGAAACACCATATATTTT
>TRBJ1-2|NA|NA|TRBV10-3
CAISESNGGVQFYTF
TGTGCCATCAGTGAGTCGAACGGGGGGGTACAATTCTACACCTTC
>TRBJ1-1|NA|TRBD1|TRBV6-5
CASSRQGLNTEAFF
TGTGCCAGCAGTAGACAGGGTTTGAACACTGAAGCTTTCTTT
>TRBJ2-1|NA|TRBD2|TRBV28
CASSFVAGVLHEQFF
TGTGCCAGCAGTTTCGTAGCGGGAGTTCTCCATGAGCAGTTCTTC
>TRBJ2-1|NA|TRBD2|TRBV19
CASSSTSGTPEQFF
TGTGCCAGTAGTAGCACTAGCGGGACCCCTGAGCAGTTCTTC
>TRBJ1-1|NA|NA|TRBV7-9
CASSSRTVRGTEAFF
TGTGCCAGCAGCTCCCGGACGGTCCGGGGCACTGAAGCTTTCTTT
>TRBJ1-4|NA|NA|TRBV2
CASQRAATNEKLFF
TGTGCCTCACAGAGAGCTGCAACTAATGAAAAACTGTTTTTT
>TRBJ2-2|NA|NA|TRBV19
CASSIQGYGGELFF
TGTGCCAGTAGTATCCAGGGGTATGGCGGGGAGCTGTTTTTT
>TRBJ1-1|NA|TRBD1|TRBV2
CASREMRTGNTEAFF
TGTGCCAGCCGCGAGATGAGGACAGGGAACACTGAAGCTTTCTTT
>TRBJ2-3|NA|TRBD2|TRBV9
CASSVASGSTDTQYF
TGTGCCAGCAGCGTAGCTAGCGGGAGCACAGATACGCAGTATTTT
>TRBJ1-1|NA|NA|TRBV30
CAWTTSGPGTEAFF
TGTGCCTGGACTACGTCAGGACCGGGAACTGAAGCTTTCTTT
>TRBJ1-4|NA|TRBD1|TRBV3-1/TRBV3-2
CASNRGGAQGGLFF
TGTGCCAGCAACCGGGGCGGAGCCCAGGGGGGACTGTTTTTT
>TRBJ1-2|NA|TRBD1|TRBV6-1
CASSELGQIYGYTF
TGTGCCAGCAGTGAATTGGGACAGATCTATGGCTACACCTTC
>TRBJ1-2|NA|TRBD1|TRBV5-1
CASTTGAGGYTF
TGCGCCAGCACGACAGGGGCCGGTGGCTACACCTTC
>TRBJ2-1|NA|TRBD2|TRBV9
CASSPGLPSYNEQFF
TGTGCCAGCAGCCCGGGACTACCTTCCTACAATGAGCAGTTCTTC
>TRBJ1-3|NA|NA|TRBV2
CASSELQGNTIYF
TGTGCCAGCAGTGAACTGCAGGGGAACACCATATATTTT
>TRBJ2-2|NA|NA|TRBV9
CASSVGGAQTGELFF
TGTGCCAGCAGCGTAGGTGGGGCCCAAACCGGGGAGCTGTTTTTT
>TRBJ2-7|NA|TRBD1|TRBV7-2
CASSTRQGYEQYF
TGTGCCAGCAGCACCCGACAGGGCTACGAGCAGTACTTC
>TRBJ2-7|NA|NA|TRBV3-1/TRBV3-2
CASSQPPDTNEQYF
TGTGCCAGCAGCCAACCCCCGGACACGAACGAGCAGTACTTC
>TRBJ1-5|NA|TRBD1|TRBV6-6
CASSILNRGSNQPQHF
TGTGCCAGCAGTATCTTAAACAGGGGGAGCAATCAGCCCCAGCATTTT
>TRBJ1-1|NA|NA|TRBV7-9
CASSLISSAEAFF
TGTGCCAGCAGCTTAATTAGTTCCGCTGAAGCTTTCTTT
>TRBJ2-3|NA|NA|TRBV7-2
CASSVGWSADTQYF
TGTGCCAGCAGCGTGGGTTGGAGTGCAGATACGCAGTATTTT
>TRBJ1-4|NA|TRBD1|TRBV4-3
CASSQDRGTNEKLFF
TGCGCCAGCAGCCAAGACAGGGGGACTAATGAAAAACTGTTTTTT
>TRBJ2-1|NA|NA|TRBV5-4
CASSLSNRASRFF
TGTGCCAGCAGCTTGTCAAATCGGGCTAGCCGGTTCTTC
>TRBJ2-1|NA|TRBD2|TRBV2
CASSGGTSLVGNEQFF
TGTGCCAGCAGTGGGGGGACTAGCCTGGTGGGCAATGAGCAGTTCTTC